This TCR beta chain was sequenced in a study of blood T cell repertoires in COVID-19. The wider study: COVID-19 samples collected from the United States, Italy and Spain covered acute and convalescent phases.

V lost 4 bases, J lost 1 base, and 7 bases stayed unmatched. CDR1 SGDLS and CDR2 YYNGEE come from the germline V gene. The CDR3 runs 15 residues. Using immunoSEQ multiplex PCR, the repertoire was profiled, and TCRdb retains in-frame clones only, with some absent. The sample contains over 70,000 clones, around 76% of which appear only once. J is TRBJ2-5 and V is TRBV9, with TRBD1 matching 7 bases. The receptor was derived from a man in his 70s with active or convalescent COVID-19. Sequencing was done on a sample of peripheral blood. The DNA for the CDR3 is TGTGCCAGCAGCCCAACCAGGGGGTTCCAAGAGACCCAGTACTTC. This gives the protein CASSPTRGFQETQYF.